This T cell receptor (beta chain) is from a study of shared clonotypes between healthy human individuals. Whole-study context: With ages of 18 to 49, the donors were a couple of women and a few men.

Sequencing used immunoSEQ multiplex PCR; TCRdb keeps in-frame clones, though not all of them. The sample records 1,500,000 or so clones, roughly 96% being singletons. This CDR3 has 15 residues. Germline lookup yields CDR1 MNHNY and CDR2 SVGAGI (reference sequence). V was trimmed by 9 bases and J by 3 bases, leaving 18 bases between them. The source is a man aged 25 to 40 in good health. Sequencing input: naive CD4+ T cells sorted from blood. The sample's subset: CD45RA+ positively selected. The gene calls are TRBV6-6 and TRBJ1-5, with a weak D call TRBD1 (5 bases). The CDR3 DNA sequence: TGTGCCAGAGACCCCGGGACCACGAACAATCAGCCCCAGCATTTT. Amino acid sequence: CARDPGTTNNQPQHF.